This T cell receptor (beta chain) was identified during a study of T-cell memory formation after mild COVID-19. Study summary: Most TCR clusters belonged to a single donor. The study, taken as a whole, reports: Contracting clones from day 15 to 85 showed balanced CD4/CD8; later expanders favored CD4+. Still unconfirmed is whether the second-wave clones peaking on day 37 recognized SARS-CoV-2.

MiXCR, applied by TCRdb to the 5' RACE reads, yields one record per CDR3 protein. The sample has 450,000 to 650,000 distinct CDR3 sequences, approximately 21% seen once. A note on this clonotype: As yet, its antigen is unknown. The junction shows a germline mismatch at one end, possibly a read error.

Germline V CDR1 and CDR2: SQVTM, ANQGSEA. CDR3 length equals 14 residues. The receptor's source is an adult woman who had mild COVID-19 (a few samples of this study predate the infection). Cell type and time point are not known. The chain links TRBV29-1 to TRBJ2-7; the D gene could be TRBD1 or TRBD2 (5 bases each). Material: PBMCs or a T cell subset sorted from them (not recorded which). For the CDR3, the DNA is TGCAGCGTAAGTCCCACGGGGCATCGCGGCGAGCAGTACTTT. This encodes CSVSPTGHRGEQYF.